These 13 T cell receptor beta chains originate from one sample sequenced in a study of blood T cell repertoires in COVID-19. The repertoire was sequenced with immunoSEQ multiplex PCR; TCRdb's copy has only in-frame clones and lacks some. The table includes 100,000 to 150,000 clones, 65% to 85% detected once. Material for sequencing was PBMCs or T cells enriched from blood (not recorded which). The receptors here all came from a woman aged 25 to 39 who had recovered from COVID-19.

The chain couples TRBV24-1 to TRBJ1-2, with D possibly matching TRBD1 (5 bases). Germline values: CDR1 KGHDR, CDR2 SFDVKD. This CDR3 region has 13 residues. V lost 6 bases and J 8 bases, leaving 15 bases between the germline ends. For the CDR3, the DNA is TGTGCCACCAGTCATGGACATCTTTACGGCTACACCTTC. Translated, it gives CATSHGHLYGYTF.

By share, this clone counts as large (0.1 to 1%). The chain carries TRBV6-1 and TRBJ2-7; tentatively, D is TRBD1 (5 bases). Germline lookup yields CDR1 MNHNS and CDR2 SASEGT. The CDR3 covers 11 residues. Between the trimmed V and J ends, which lost 6 bases and 8 bases, there was a span of 11 bases. CDR3 residues: CASSQTEKQYF. The CDR3, as DNA: TGTGCCAGCAGCCAGACAGAAAAGCAGTACTTC.

The rearrangement joins TRBV4-1 to TRBJ1-1; D gene uncertain. Trimming left V 1 base short and J 1 base short, with 4 bases between. CDR1 MGHRA and CDR2 YSYEKL come from the germline V gene. This CDR3 is 13 amino acids long. CDR3 amino acids: CASSQAWNTEAFF. DNA for the CDR3: TGCGCCAGCAGCCAAGCCTGGAACACTGAAGCTTTCTTT.

V usage is TRBV28 and J usage is TRBJ2-7; 12 nucleotides agree with TRBD2. Trimming took 6 bases from V and 2 from J; bases not matched to a gene: 5. The CDR3 has 15 amino acids. Germline V lookup: CDR1 MDHEN, CDR2 SYDVKM. The CDR3 nucleotides are TGTGCCAGCAGCTCGGGACTAGCGGGCCCCTACGAGCAGTACTTC. Its translation is CASSSGLAGPYEQYF.

This clone appeared a single time. J is TRBJ1-2 and V is TRBV3-1 (or the pseudogene TRBV3-2); no definite D call. From germline, CDR1 is LGHDT and CDR2 YNNKEL (reference sequence). This CDR3 comprises 12 residues. V was clipped by 2 bases and J by 7 bases, with 8 bases between them. This chain's CDR3 is CASSQWGAGYTF. Written as DNA, the CDR3 is TGTGCCAGCAGCCAATGGGGAGCTGGCTACACCTTC.

The V and J genes are TRBV12-3 or TRBV12-4 and TRBJ2-1; a possible D gene is TRBD1 (6 bases). V lost 5 bases to trimming and J lost 16 bases, with 18 bases between them. The CDR3 runs 12 residues. CDR3 region: CASSLNRVRGFF. Here the CDR3 DNA reads TGTGCCAGCAGTCTAAACAGGGTCCGAGGATTCTTC.

J is TRBJ2-1 and V is TRBV18; 12 nucleotides match TRBD2. The CDR3 sequence is 19 residues long. Trimming removed 0 bases from V and 8 bases from J; junction bases left unmatched: 14. CDR1 KGHSH and CDR2 LQKENI come from the germline V gene. CDR3 DNA: TGTGCCAGCTCACCACCCGGACTAGCGGGATTAGGACCCTCCGATGAGCAGTTCTTC. Protein product: CASSPPGLAGLGPSDEQFF.

This chain uses TRBV28 with TRBJ2-7, with 13 positions matching TRBD2. CDR3 length: 14 amino acids. Per germline, CDR1 MDHEN and CDR2 SYDVKM. With V trimmed by 4 bases and J by 6 bases, 3 bases remained unmatched. The CDR3 DNA reads TGTGCCAGCAGTTCTGGACTAGCGGGAGTCGAGCAGTACTTC. It encodes CASSSGLAGVEQYF.

This sequence joins TRBV12-3 or TRBV12-4 and TRBJ1-3, with 7 bases matching TRBD1. The CDR3 sequence is 13 residues long. V lost 11 bases to trimming and J lost 0 bases; unmatched junction nucleotides: 4. CDR3 sequence (DNA): TGTGCCGGCCGACAGGGCTCTGGAAACACCATATATTTT. The encoded protein is CAGRQGSGNTIYF.

The chain is built from TRBV7-9 and TRBJ2-3, with 7 bases aligning to TRBD1. V lost 5 bases to trimming and J lost 2 bases; unmatched junction nucleotides: 4. This CDR3 region has 14 residues. Germline-derived CDR1 and CDR2 are SEHNR and FQNEAQ (reference sequence). Here the CDR3 reads CASSLGTATDTQYF. The CDR3 DNA sequence: TGTGCCAGCAGCCTAGGGACAGCCACAGATACGCAGTATTTT.

The chain is built from TRBV1 and TRBJ2-3; the D call of TRBD2 is as the table states it, not checked on the DNA. TRBV1 is a listed pseudogene. The CDR3 sequence is 16 residues long. DNA of the CDR3: TGCACCAGCAGCCAGTGTAGGGGACTAAGCACAGATACGCAGTATTTT. It specifies CTSSQCRGLSTDTQYF.

CDR3 sequence (DNA): TGTGCCAGCAGTCCCCAGACAGGGGTCGGCGGGGAGCTGTTTTTT. Protein sequence: CASSPQTGVGGELFF. V is TRBV27 and J is TRBJ2-2; 8 nucleotides align to TRBD1. The ends lost 5 bases at V and 7 bases at J; junction bases unmatched: 9. Germline V gene lookup returns CDR1 MNHEY and CDR2 SMNVEV (reference sequence). CDR3 length equals 15 residues.

The genes are TRBV25-1 and TRBJ1-5; D not certain. Trimming stripped 2 bases from V and 6 bases from J, with 5 bases between. Germline V CDR1 and CDR2: MGHDK, SYGVNS. CDR3 length: 12 amino acids. The CDR3 sequence is CASSEGSQPQHF. The CDR3 nucleotides are TGTGCCAGCAGTGAAGGTAGTCAGCCCCAGCATTTT.